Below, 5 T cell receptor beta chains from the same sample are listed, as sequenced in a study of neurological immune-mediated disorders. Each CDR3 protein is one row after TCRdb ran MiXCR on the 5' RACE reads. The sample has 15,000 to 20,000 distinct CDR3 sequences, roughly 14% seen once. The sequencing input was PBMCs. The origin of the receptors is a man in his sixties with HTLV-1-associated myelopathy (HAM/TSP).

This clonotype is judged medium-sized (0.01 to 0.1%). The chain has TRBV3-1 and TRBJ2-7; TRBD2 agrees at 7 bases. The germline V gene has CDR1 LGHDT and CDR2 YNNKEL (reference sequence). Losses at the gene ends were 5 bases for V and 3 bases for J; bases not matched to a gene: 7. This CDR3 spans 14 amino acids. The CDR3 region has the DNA TGTGCCAGCAGCGTCCGGGGACTACACTACGAGCAGTACTTC. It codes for CASSVRGLHYEQYF.

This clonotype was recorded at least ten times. Here the CDR3 DNA reads TGCAGTGCTAGAGGCTACGGGCCTGTGAATGAGCAGTTCTTC. It translates to CSARGYGPVNEQFF. The chain joins TRBV20-1 to TRBJ2-1; D is unclear. This CDR3 comprises 14 residues. CDR1 is DFQATT, CDR2 SNEGSKA, per germline (reference sequence). The V gene lost 1 base and the J gene lost 7 bases, with 14 bases spanning the gap.

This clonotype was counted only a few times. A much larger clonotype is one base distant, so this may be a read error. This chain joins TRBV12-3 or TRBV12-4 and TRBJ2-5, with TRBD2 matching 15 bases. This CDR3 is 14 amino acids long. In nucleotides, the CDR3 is TGTGCCAGCAGTCCCTGGACTAGCGGGGGGGCCCAGCACTTC. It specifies CASSPWTSGGAQHF.

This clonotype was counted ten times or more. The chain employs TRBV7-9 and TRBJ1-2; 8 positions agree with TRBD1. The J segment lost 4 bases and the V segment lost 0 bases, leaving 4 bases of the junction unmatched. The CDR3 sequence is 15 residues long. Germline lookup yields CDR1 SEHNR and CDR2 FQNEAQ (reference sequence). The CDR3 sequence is CASSLAGRGLYGYTF. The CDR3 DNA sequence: TGTGCCAGCAGCTTAGCAGGCAGGGGGCTCTATGGCTACACCTTC.

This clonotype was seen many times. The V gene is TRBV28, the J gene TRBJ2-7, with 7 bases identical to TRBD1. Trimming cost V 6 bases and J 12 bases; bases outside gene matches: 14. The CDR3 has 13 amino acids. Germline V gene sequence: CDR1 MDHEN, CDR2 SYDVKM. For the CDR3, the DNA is TGTGCCAGCAGCCCCCTAGCTTTAGGGGGCCCGTACTTC. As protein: CASSPLALGGPYF.